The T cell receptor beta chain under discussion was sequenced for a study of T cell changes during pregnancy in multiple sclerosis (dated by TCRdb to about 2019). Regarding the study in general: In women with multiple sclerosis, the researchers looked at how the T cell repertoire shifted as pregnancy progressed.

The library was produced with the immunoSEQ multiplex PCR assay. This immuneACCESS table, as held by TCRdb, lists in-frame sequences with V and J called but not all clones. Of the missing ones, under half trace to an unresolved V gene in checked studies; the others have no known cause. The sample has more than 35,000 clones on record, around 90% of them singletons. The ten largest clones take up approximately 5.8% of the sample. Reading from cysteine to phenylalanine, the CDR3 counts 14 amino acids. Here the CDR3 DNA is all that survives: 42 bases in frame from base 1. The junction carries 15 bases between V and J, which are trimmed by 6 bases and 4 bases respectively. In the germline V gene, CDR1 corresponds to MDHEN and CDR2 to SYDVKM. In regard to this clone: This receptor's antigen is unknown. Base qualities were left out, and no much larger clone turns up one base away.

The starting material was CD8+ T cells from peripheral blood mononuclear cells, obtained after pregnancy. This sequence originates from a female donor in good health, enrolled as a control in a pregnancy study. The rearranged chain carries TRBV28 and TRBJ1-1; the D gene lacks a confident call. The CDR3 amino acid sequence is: CASRTSASITEAFF. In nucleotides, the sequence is TGTGCCAGCAGAACCTCCGCGTCGATCACTGAAGCTTTCTTT.